One and the same sample provided the 3 T cell receptor beta chains below, sequenced in a study of chemoradiotherapy in HPV16-positive cancers. TCRdb's table, derived via immunoSEQ multiplex PCR, lists solely in-frame clones and lacks some. Seen here are fewer than 40,000 clones, approximately 92% observed once, and the top ten hold more than 3%. The source was blood, collected from a patient who underwent chemoradiotherapy. These receptors originate from a human donor with HPV-associated anogenital cancer.

The genes are TRBV2 and TRBJ1-2; D unresolved. Trimming cost V 1 base and J 4 bases, with 4 bases left between them. The length of the CDR3 is 12 residues. From germline, CDR1 is SNHLY and CDR2 FYNNEI. CDR3 region: CASSEGSYGYTF. The CDR3 DNA sequence: TGTGCCAGCAGTGAAGGCAGCTATGGCTACACCTTC.

This chain connects TRBV28 to TRBJ1-2; possibly TRBD1 for D (5 bases). Trimming removed 7 bases from V and 4 bases from J, with 28 bases in between. Germline V CDR1 and CDR2: MDHEN, SYDVKM. The CDR3 is made up of 18 amino acids. CDR3 protein: CASTSDIIHRLTSYGYTF. The DNA for the CDR3 is TGTGCCAGCACCTCAGATATTATCCACAGGTTAACGTCCTATGGCTACACCTTC.

CDR3 amino acids: CASSDSLAGYGYTF. The CDR3 DNA reads TGTGCCAGCAGTGACTCCTTAGCGGGCTATGGCTACACCTTC. The chain uses TRBV6-4 and TRBJ1-2; D remains unclear. The V end lost 0 bases, the J end lost 4 bases, and 9 bases lay between the germline ends. Germline-derived CDR1 and CDR2 are MRHNA and SNTAGT. The CDR3 is 14 amino acids.